Following are 20 T cell receptor beta chains from one sample sequenced in a study of T cells in Graves' hyperthyroidism and ophthalmopathy. TCR beta CDR3 regions were amplified from RNA. HTBI primers drove first-round RT-PCR of the TCR CDR3. TCRdb ran MiXCR on the multiplex PCR reads and lists one entry per CDR3 protein. The sample comprises over 550,000 distinct CDR3 sequences, 16% of which are singletons, and about 20% rests with the top ten. The sequencing sample was made of blood. All receptors come from a woman aged 18-29 years with Graves' hyperthyroidism.

This chain joins TRBV18 and TRBJ2-7, with 7 bases fitting TRBD1. CDR1 is KGHSH and CDR2 is LQKENI in the germline V gene. This CDR3 region has 14 residues. V dropped 5 bases and J dropped 5; count of bases not matched to a gene: 9. CDR3 sequence reads: CASSSRDSRDEQYF. CDR3 in DNA: TGTGCCAGCTCAAGCCGGGACAGTAGGGACGAGCAGTACTTC.

This clonotype was picked up many times. The chain uses TRBV6-1 and TRBJ1-1; D remains unclear. The CDR3 contains 12 residues. The ends were cut back, 1 base at V and 4 bases at J, with 4 bases in the middle. The germline V gene encodes CDR1 MNHNS and CDR2 SASEGT. This CDR3 reads CASSEVATEAFF. In DNA form, the CDR3 reads TGTGCCAGCAGTGAAGTGGCCACTGAAGCTTTCTTT.

With respect to this clonotype: A read error may account for a junction end that differs from germline. This sequence joins TRBV20-1 and TRBJ2-5, with TRBD2 matching over 7 bases. CDR3 size: 11 residues. Germline V lookup: CDR1 DFQATT, CDR2 SNEGSKA (reference sequence). In DNA, the CDR3 is TGCAGTGCTAGAGAGGGGGGGACCAAGTACTTC. This translates into CSAREGGTKYF.

In this sample, this clonotype turned up a few times. The chain uses TRBV10-3 and TRBJ2-1; D ambiguous. The CDR3 is made up of 11 amino acids. Trimming cost V 4 bases and J 6 bases, with 4 bases left between them. CDR1 and CDR2 (germline): ENHRY, SYGVKD. Here the CDR3 DNA reads TGTGCCATCAGTGCTGGCAATGAGCAGTTCTTC. Encoded protein: CAISAGNEQFF.

Only a few counts were recorded for this clonotype. V is TRBV15 and J is TRBJ2-7; D is undetermined. V was trimmed by 3 bases and J by 3 bases, leaving 15 bases between them. In germline, CDR1 is LNHNV, CDR2 YYDKDF (reference sequence). This CDR3 comprises 15 residues. CDR3: CATSRKTENNYEQYF. The CDR3 DNA follows: TGTGCCACCAGCAGGAAAACCGAAAACAACTACGAGCAGTACTTC.

This clonotype has a count of ten or more. The chain combines TRBV7-8 with TRBJ1-1; the match to TRBD1 covers 7 bases. Germline CDR1 and CDR2: SGHVS and FQNEAQ. Trimming at V came to 5 bases and at J to 0 bases, leaving 9 bases not matched to a gene. This CDR3 spans 16 amino acids. The CDR3 DNA follows: TGTGCCAGCAGCCAATCCAGGGGGACCATGAACACTGAAGCTTTCTTT. It encodes CASSQSRGTMNTEAFF.

This clonotype was found many times. In DNA, the CDR3 is TGTGCCAGCAGGGTCCAGGGGGCGGACACTGAAGCTTTCTTT. As protein: CASRVQGADTEAFF. The rearrangement joins TRBV6-1 to TRBJ1-1, with 8 bases identical to TRBD1. This CDR3 is built from 14 residues. With V trimmed by 6 bases and J by 3 bases, 6 bases remained unmatched. Germline V CDR1 and CDR2: MNHNS, SASEGT.

In this sample, this clonotype turned up a few times. The J gene is TRBJ1-1, the V gene TRBV10-1, with unresolved D. This CDR3 spans 15 amino acids. Trimming shortened V by 0 bases and J by 1 base, and 9 bases separated the two germline ends. CDR1 is WNHNN and CDR2 is SYGVQD in the germline V gene (reference sequence). CDR3 nucleotides: TGCGCCAGCAGTGAGTCGCGAGGCTGGAACACTGAAGCTTTCTTT. This encodes CASSESRGWNTEAFF.

This clonotype was counted at least ten times. The chain has TRBV28 and TRBJ2-1; 8 bases align to TRBD2. J lost 2 bases, V lost 3 bases, and 9 bases had no gene match. The germline CDR1 and CDR2 sequences are MDHEN and SYDVKM. The CDR3 consists of 17 residues. The CDR3 DNA reads as TGTGCCAGCAGTTTTCTGGGGTTAGCGGGAACCTACAATGAGCAGTTCTTC. This codes for CASSFLGLAGTYNEQFF.

This chain connects TRBV19 to TRBJ2-7; 10 bases fit TRBD2. Germline CDR1 is LNHDA and CDR2 is SQIVND (reference sequence). The J segment lost 4 bases and the V segment lost 4 bases, leaving 13 bases of the junction unmatched. This CDR3 is built from 17 residues. In DNA form, the CDR3 reads TGTGCCAGTAGTACCTGGGGGCTAGCGGGAGCAGGATACGAGCAGTACTTC. Protein sequence: CASSTWGLAGAGYEQYF.

This clonotype came up once. The CDR3 loop is CASSQSQGVDYGYTF. The CDR3 DNA is TGCGCCAGCAGCCAGAGTCAGGGGGTGGACTATGGCTACACCTTC. The rearrangement links TRBV4-3 to TRBJ1-2, with 7 bases matching TRBD1. Germline CDR1 and CDR2: LGHNA and YSLEER. V shed 3 bases, J shed 3 bases, and the junction held 7 bases outside the gene matches. This CDR3 is 15 amino acids long.

V gene TRBV6-1 combines with J gene TRBJ2-5, with 14 bases identical to TRBD2. The CDR3 spans 19 residues. Germline CDR1 and CDR2: MNHNS and SASEGT. With V trimmed by 5 bases and J by 3 bases, 14 bases remained unmatched. CDR3 sequence (DNA): TGTGCCAGCAGTCTATTTACCGGGACTAGCGGGAGCGTCAAAGAGACCCAGTACTTC. Its translation: CASSLFTGTSGSVKETQYF.

The chain uses TRBV5-4 and TRBJ2-2; 10 bases line up with TRBD2. The CDR3 length is 16 residues. After removal of 2 bases from V and 8 bases from J, the junction contained 9 bases not matched to a gene. Germline-derived CDR1 and CDR2 are SGHNT and YYREEE (reference sequence). The CDR3 DNA follows: TGTGCCAGCAGCTTCCCGGGACTAGCGCCATCAGGGGAGCTGTTTTTT. It codes for CASSFPGLAPSGELFF.

This clonotype was recorded at least ten times. V is TRBV5-5 and J is TRBJ1-1, with no clear D. Germline values: CDR1 SGHKS, CDR2 YYEKEE (reference sequence). The germline V and J ends were trimmed by 5 bases and 4 bases, with 18 bases remaining between them. There are 15 residues in the CDR3. The CDR3 spells CASRTVFSRITEAFF. As DNA, the CDR3 is TGTGCCAGCAGAACGGTATTCTCTCGTATCACTGAAGCTTTCTTT.

This clonotype was detected a few times. This sequence joins TRBV2 and TRBJ2-1, with TRBD2 as a possible D gene (5 bases). Deletions cut 7 bases from V and 0 bases from J, with 13 bases between. Germline V lookup: CDR1 SNHLY, CDR2 FYNNEI. CDR3 length equals 15 residues. The CDR3 loop is CASTLARSSYNEQFF. In nucleotides, the CDR3 is TGTGCCAGCACCTTAGCGAGGAGCTCCTACAATGAGCAGTTCTTC. The whole variable domain, filled in from reference TRBV2 and TRBJ2-1, reads EPEVTQTPSHQVTQMGQEVILRCVPISNHLYFYWYRQILGQKVEFLVSFYNNEISEKSEIFDDQFSVERPDGSNFTLKIRSTKLEDSAMYFCASTLARSSYNEQFFGPGTRLTVL.

This clonotype was seen a few times. The chain joins TRBV3-1 to TRBJ1-2; possibly TRBD1 for D (6 bases). This CDR3 contains 15 residues. Germline CDR1 and CDR2: LGHDT and YNNKEL (reference sequence). V was shortened by 1 base and J by 4 bases, with 13 bases between the two germline ends. CDR3 sequence reads: CASSQGPGTLYGYTF. CDR3 nucleotides: TGTGCCAGCAGCCAAGGTCCCGGGACACTCTATGGCTACACCTTC.

In the case of this clonotype: No conserved phenylalanine or tryptophan ends this CDR3, so it is likely a read error. The rearrangement links TRBV20-1 to TRBJ2-7, with D possibly being TRBD2 (6 bases). Per the germline V gene, CDR1 is DFQATT and CDR2 is SNEGSKA (reference sequence). The CDR3 has 14 amino acids. Trimming left V 3 bases short and J 1 base short, with 13 bases between. CDR3 DNA sequence: TGCAGTGCTAGTGGCTCCGGGGGATCCTACGAGCAGTACCTC. It yields the protein CSASGSGGSYEQYL.

The chain combines TRBV5-6 with TRBJ2-2; 9 bases fit TRBD2. V lost 1 base and J lost 7; bases outside the gene matches: 8. CDR1 and CDR2 from the germline V gene are SGHDT and YYEEEE. This CDR3 is 16 amino acids long. The CDR3 region is CASSLLGGGAFGELFF. Here the CDR3 DNA reads TGTGCCAGCAGCTTGCTCGGCGGGGGGGCGTTCGGGGAGCTGTTTTTT. Using reference TRBV5-6 and TRBJ2-2 for the parts outside the CDR3, the full variable domain is DAGVTQSPTHLIKTRGQQVTLRCSPKSGHDTVSWYQQALGQGPQFIFQYYEEEERQRGNFPDRFSGHQFPNYSSELNVNALLLGDSALYLCASSLLGGGAFGELFFGEGSRLTVL.

The rearrangement uses TRBV6-1 and TRBJ2-1, with 10 positions matching TRBD1. The length of the CDR3 is 15 residues. Germline V gene data show CDR1 as MNHNS and CDR2 as SASEGT. J lost 5 bases, V lost 8 bases, and 9 bases had no gene match. CDR3 sequence (DNA): TGTGCCAGCGCACGCCGGGACAGGGGCCACAATGAGCAGTTCTTC. Translating gives CASARRDRGHNEQFF.

About this clonotype itself: A much bigger clone sits one base away, suggesting this may be a read error. The J gene is TRBJ2-1, the V gene TRBV7-9; D is possibly TRBD2 (5 bases). This CDR3 contains 15 residues. Germline loops: CDR1 SEHNR, CDR2 FQNEAQ (reference sequence). Trimming cost V 1 base and J 7 bases, with 14 bases left between them. CDR3 nucleotide sequence: TGTGCCAGCAGCTTAGTGGGGATCGCGGGTAATGAGCAGTTCTTC. Amino acids: CASSLVGIAGNEQFF.